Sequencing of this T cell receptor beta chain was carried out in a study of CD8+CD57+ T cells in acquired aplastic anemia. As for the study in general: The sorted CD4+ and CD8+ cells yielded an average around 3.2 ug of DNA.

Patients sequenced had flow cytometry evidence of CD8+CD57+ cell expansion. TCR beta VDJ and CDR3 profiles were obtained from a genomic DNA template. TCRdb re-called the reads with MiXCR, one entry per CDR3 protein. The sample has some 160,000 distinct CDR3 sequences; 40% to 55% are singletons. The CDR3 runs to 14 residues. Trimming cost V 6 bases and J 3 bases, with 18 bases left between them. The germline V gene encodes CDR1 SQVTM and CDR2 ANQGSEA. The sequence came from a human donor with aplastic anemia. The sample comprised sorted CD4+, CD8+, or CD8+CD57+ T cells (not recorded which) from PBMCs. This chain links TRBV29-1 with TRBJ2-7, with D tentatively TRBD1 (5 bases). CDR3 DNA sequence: TGCAGCGTCCAGCCGGTGCAGGGCAGCTACGAGCAGTACTTC. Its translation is CSVQPVQGSYEQYF.